One and the same sample provided the 8 T cell receptor beta chains below, sequenced in a study of follicular helper T cells after annual influenza vaccination. As for time point: 2014-2015 season, pre-vaccination. Clones were read by immunoSEQ multiplex PCR, and TCRdb kept only the in-frame ones, dropping some. The data contain nearly 9,000 clones, approximately 80% of them seen just once; the ten biggest clones take up 3% to 4%. Sequencing used CXCR5+ CD38- circulating T follicular helper cells from blood, obtained on the day of influenza vaccination. As for subset: circulating Tfh, non-naive CD4+CXCR5+PD-1+ (ICOS+CD38+ or ICOS-CD38-). The source is an adult who received the influenza vaccine.

The rearrangement uses TRBV11-2 and TRBJ2-7; 13 bases fit TRBD2. Germline V gene lookup returns CDR1 SGHAT and CDR2 FQNNGV. Trimming removed 3 bases from V and 5 bases from J; junction bases left unmatched: 1. The CDR3 has 14 amino acids. CDR3 loop: CASSFGLAGDEQYF. In DNA, the CDR3 is TGTGCCAGCAGCTTTGGACTAGCGGGAGACGAGCAGTACTTC. The whole variable domain, remainder taken from reference TRBV11-2 and TRBJ2-7, is EAGVAQSPRYKIIEKRQSVAFWCNPISGHATLYWYQQILGQGPKLLIQFQNNGVVDDSQLPKDRFSAERLKGVDSTLKIQPAKLEDSAVYLCASSFGLAGDEQYFGPGTRLTVT.

The chain couples TRBV7-8 to TRBJ1-4; TRBD1 might be the D (6 bases). Germline V gene lookup returns CDR1 SGHVS and CDR2 FQNEAQ. The CDR3 totals 14 residues. Trimming stripped 5 bases from V and 5 bases from J, with 12 bases between. CDR3 sequence: CASSPGHLNEKLFF. The CDR3 DNA is TGTGCCAGCAGCCCGGGACACCTGAATGAAAAACTGTTTTTT.

The chain uses TRBV28 and TRBJ1-1; weak D call: TRBD1 (6 bases). The CDR3 contains 14 residues. Trimming removed 6 bases from V and 4 bases from J, with 15 bases in between. Germline V lookup: CDR1 MDHEN, CDR2 SYDVKM. CDR3 sequence reads: CASSVGGRGTEAFF. CDR3 nucleotide sequence: TGTGCCAGCAGCGTTGGGGGGCGCGGCACTGAAGCTTTCTTT. Full variable domain (rest looked up from reference TRBV28 and TRBJ1-1): DVKVTQSSRYLVKRTGEKVFLECVQDMDHENMFWYRQDPGLGLRLIYFSYDVKMKEKGDIPEGYSVSREKKERFSLILESASTNQTSMYLCASSVGGRGTEAFFGQGTRLTVV.

This rearrangement joins TRBV4-2 to TRBJ2-2; D is uncertain. Trimming pared 3 bases from V and 5 bases from J, leaving 16 bases between. This CDR3 has 16 amino acids. Germline CDR1 is LGHNA and CDR2 is YNFKEQ. CDR3 in amino acids: CASSQEPGRVTGELFF. Written as DNA, the CDR3 is TGTGCCAGCAGCCAGGAGCCCGGTAGGGTAACCGGGGAGCTGTTTTTT.

The rearrangement joins TRBV6-6 to TRBJ1-3; D not certain. With 2 bases removed from V and 0 bases from J, the gap between germline ends came to 8 bases. The CDR3 spans 15 residues. CDR1 is MNHNY, CDR2 SVGAGI, per germline (reference sequence). The CDR3 DNA reads as TGTGCCAGCAGTTACGGGGAAACCTCTGGAAACACCATATATTTT. Residues: CASSYGETSGNTIYF.

This sequence joins TRBV9 and TRBJ2-3; 9 positions match TRBD2. The V and J ends lost 1 base and 2 bases, in that order; junction bases with no gene match: 5. Germline V lookup: CDR1 SGDLS, CDR2 YYNGEE. The length of the CDR3 is 16 residues. As DNA, the CDR3 is TGTGCCAGCAGCGTAAGAGCGGGAGGCGACACAGATACGCAGTATTTT. This sequence encodes CASSVRAGGDTDTQYF.

This clone was detected only once. The chain links TRBV27 to TRBJ1-4, with D maybe TRBD1 (6 bases). V lost 5 bases and J lost 6, with 13 bases in between. The CDR3 consists of 14 residues. Germline loops: CDR1 MNHEY, CDR2 SMNVEV (reference sequence). This CDR3 is CASSPGQGYEKLFF. The CDR3 DNA reads as TGTGCCAGCAGTCCTGGGCAGGGGTATGAAAAACTGTTTTTT.

The rearrangement joins TRBV19 to TRBJ1-5; D is perhaps TRBD1 (5 bases). V lost 7 bases, J lost 3 bases, and 13 bases lay in between. The V gene's germline CDR1 is LNHDA and CDR2 SQIVND (reference sequence). The CDR3 runs 14 residues. Here the CDR3 reads CASKPSRDNQPQHF. The CDR3 DNA sequence: TGTGCCAGTAAGCCGAGCAGGGACAATCAGCCCCAGCATTTT. Together with reference TRBV19 and TRBJ1-5, the CDR3 gives the full variable domain: DGGITQSPKYLFRKEGQNVTLSCEQNLNHDAMYWYRQDPGQGLRLIYYSQIVNDFQKGDIAEGYSVSREKKESFPLTVTSAQKNPTAFYLCASKPSRDNQPQHFGDGTRLSIL.